This T cell receptor (beta chain) was sequenced during a study of CD8 T cells in Susac syndrome. With random hexamers, 0.5 to 1 ug RNA was reverse transcribed. One entry per CDR3 protein, called by TCRdb with MiXCR from the immunoSEQ multiplex PCR reads. The sample lists about 210,000 distinct CDR3 sequences, nearly 97% occurring once. There are 12 residues in the CDR3. The V and J ends lost 6 bases and 4 bases respectively, with 9 bases between them. Material for sequencing was CD4+ T cells from PBMCs. This clonotype was sampled from a human donor with multiple sclerosis. The chain recombines TRBV12-3 or TRBV12-4 with TRBJ1-1, with D unresolved. Here the CDR3 reads CASRPRPTEAFF. CDR3 bases: TGTGCCAGCAGACCCAGACCCACTGAAGCTTTCTTT.